This entry lists 20 T cell receptor beta chains sequenced from one sample in a study of shared clonotypes between healthy human individuals. The data were produced by immunoSEQ multiplex PCR, yet TCRdb's version contains in-frame clones alone and is incomplete. The sample has approximately 1.1 million clones, around three quarters seen once. The sequenced material came from memory CD4+ T cells from PBMCs. Subset indicated: CD45RA-negative fraction. The receptors originated from a man between 18 and 35 years old in good health. Some clones in this sample may be carry-over from other donors' samples.

The chain is built from TRBV18 and TRBJ2-6; TRBD1 agrees at 11 bases. The V and J ends lost 2 bases and 4 bases, in that order; junction bases with no gene match: 7. The V gene's germline CDR1 is KGHSH and CDR2 LQKENI. This CDR3 contains 18 residues. The CDR3 protein is CASSPFGQGASGANVLTF. The CDR3 DNA reads TGTGCCAGCTCACCATTTGGACAGGGGGCGTCGGGGGCCAACGTCCTGACTTTC.

This rearrangement joins TRBV6-1 to TRBJ2-2, with 14 bases lining up with TRBD2. The CDR3 covers 15 residues. V shed 7 bases and J 6 bases; nucleotides not matched to a gene: 4. Germline values: CDR1 MNHNS, CDR2 SASEGT. For the CDR3, the DNA is TGTGCCAGCAAAGGGACTAGCGGGAGTTCCGGGGAGCTGTTTTTT. Residues: CASKGTSGSSGELFF.

The V call is TRBV2, the J call TRBJ1-1; the D is unclear. With 4 bases removed from V and 3 bases from J, the gap between germline ends came to 12 bases. CDR1 SNHLY and CDR2 FYNNEI come from the germline V gene. This CDR3 comprises 14 residues. The CDR3 DNA reads TGTGCCAGCAGTGTAAGTCAGCTCGACACTGAAGCTTTCTTT. Protein sequence: CASSVSQLDTEAFF.

The chain employs TRBV7-8 and TRBJ1-5; 7 bases agree with TRBD1. This CDR3 spans 14 amino acids. V lost 0 bases, J lost 6 bases, and 2 bases stayed unmatched. CDR1 is SGHVS and CDR2 is FQNEAQ in the germline V gene. The CDR3 is CASSLATGTQPQHF. In nucleotides, the CDR3 is TGTGCCAGCAGCTTAGCGACAGGGACTCAGCCCCAGCATTTT.

The V call is TRBV10-3, the J call TRBJ1-1; TRBD1 aligns across 8 bases. V dropped 4 bases and J dropped 10; count of bases not matched to a gene: 8. Per germline, CDR1 ENHRY and CDR2 SYGVKD. There are 13 residues in the CDR3. CDR3: CAISGDRQGRAFF. The DNA of the CDR3 is TGTGCCATCAGTGGGGATAGACAGGGGCGAGCTTTCTTT.

The genes are TRBV7-2 and TRBJ1-1; D gene uncertain. This CDR3 has 13 amino acids. CDR1 and CDR2 from the germline V gene are SGHTA and FQGNSA. The V and J ends lost 2 bases and 6 bases respectively, with 10 bases between them. This chain's CDR3 is CASSLRGLSEAFF. CDR3 sequence (DNA): TGTGCCAGCAGCTTACGAGGGTTATCTGAAGCTTTCTTT. The whole variable domain, filled in from reference TRBV7-2 and TRBJ1-1, reads GAGVSQSPSNKVTEKGKDVELRCDPISGHTALYWYRQSLGQGLEFLIYFQGNSAPDKSGLPSDRFSAERTGGSVSTLTIQRTQQEDSAVYLCASSLRGLSEAFFGQGTRLTVV.

The chain uses TRBV5-1 and TRBJ2-5, with 7 bases fitting TRBD1. Per germline, CDR1 SGHRS and CDR2 YFSETQ. The CDR3 is 16 amino acids. The junction had 16 bases not matched to a gene; V was cut back by 6 bases and J by 5 bases. CDR3 protein: CASTRSPTGNGETQYF. CDR3 nucleotide sequence: TGCGCCAGCACCCGATCCCCGACAGGGAATGGGGAGACCCAGTACTTC. The variable domain in full, completed from reference TRBV5-1 and TRBJ2-5, reads KAGVTQTPRYLIKTRGQQVTLSCSPISGHRSVSWYQQTPGQGLQFLFEYFSETQRNKGNFPGRFSGRQFSNSRSEMNVSTLELGDSALYLCASTRSPTGNGETQYFGPGTRLLVL.

The table lists this clone with a count of one. The CDR3 sequence is CASSTVRGRGNTIYF. Written as DNA, the CDR3 is TGTGCCAGCAGCACCGTGAGGGGTCGTGGAAACACCATATATTTT. The chain joins TRBV11-2 to TRBJ1-3; a weak D match, TRBD1 (5 bases). Germline values: CDR1 SGHAT, CDR2 FQNNGV. With 5 bases removed from V and 3 bases from J, the gap between germline ends came to 14 bases. The CDR3 is made up of 15 amino acids.

Turning to this clone: A much larger clone lies one base from this, so it may be a read error. The chain uses TRBV28 and TRBJ2-7; 12 bases fit TRBD2. Germline-derived CDR1 and CDR2 are MDHEN and SYDVKM. This CDR3 has 15 amino acids. After removal of 6 bases from V and 2 bases from J, the junction contained 5 bases not matched to a gene. CDR3 sequence: CASSQTSGSPYEQYF. The CDR3 coding sequence is TGTGCCAGCAGCCAGACTAGCGGGAGCCCCTACGAGCAGTACTTC.

V and J are TRBV7-6 and TRBJ1-3; a weak D match, TRBD1 (5 bases). V was cut by 1 base and J by 0 bases, with 22 bases left in between. There are 20 residues in the CDR3. Germline CDR1 is SGHVS and CDR2 is FNYEAQ. The CDR3 loop is CASSLVMGPSYDLSGNTIYF. The CDR3 DNA reads as TGTGCCAGCAGCTTAGTTATGGGACCTTCTTACGACCTCTCTGGAAACACCATATATTTT.

The genes are TRBV30 and TRBJ2-2, with D unresolved. V was shortened by 3 bases and J by 3 bases, with 5 bases between the two germline ends. Germline CDR1 is GTSNPN and CDR2 is SVGIG (reference sequence). The CDR3 sequence is 12 residues long. The CDR3, as DNA: TGTGCCTGGAGGCCATACACCGGGGAGCTGTTTTTT. Encoded protein: CAWRPYTGELFF. Filled out from reference TRBV30 and TRBJ2-2, the complete variable domain reads SQTIHQWPATLVQPVGSPLSLECTVEGTSNPNLYWYRQAAGRGLQLLFYSVGIGQISSEVPQNLSASRPQDRQFILSSKKLLLSDSGFYLCAWRPYTGELFFGEGSRLTVL.

The chain links TRBV29-1 to TRBJ1-1; D uncertain. Per the germline V gene, CDR1 is SQVTM and CDR2 is ANQGSEA. The CDR3 covers 11 residues. V was cut by 7 bases and J by 3 bases, with 9 bases left in between. The CDR3 protein is CSGATDTEAFF. CDR3 bases: TGCAGCGGCGCGACGGACACTGAAGCTTTCTTT.

This sequence joins TRBV4-1 and TRBJ1-2, with 9 nucleotides matching TRBD1. V was clipped by 0 bases and J by 1 base; unmatched bases: 3. CDR3 length: 16 amino acids. Germline CDR1 reads MGHRA; CDR2 reads YSYEKL. CDR3 protein: CASSQDGTGINYGYTF. Here the CDR3 DNA reads TGCGCCAGCAGCCAAGACGGGACAGGGATTAACTATGGCTACACCTTC.

The chain links TRBV5-1 to TRBJ2-5; D unresolved. Germline V gene sequence: CDR1 SGHRS, CDR2 YFSETQ. Deletions cut 0 bases from V and 2 bases from J, with 8 bases between. This CDR3 contains 14 residues. The DNA of the CDR3 is TGCGCCAGCAGCTTGGACCCCAGGCAAGAGACCCAGTACTTC. Translated: CASSLDPRQETQYF.

For this clone: A single base separates this from a much larger clone, so it may be a read error. This chain links TRBV29-1 with TRBJ1-1; a possible D gene is TRBD1 (5 bases). The CDR3 runs to 14 residues. Germline CDR1 is SQVTM and CDR2 is ANQGSEA. The V end was cut by 4 bases, the J end by 1 base, with 13 bases between. The CDR3 coding sequence is TGCAGCGTTGCCTCCGGGGCGCCGAACACTGAAGCTTTCTTT. Protein sequence: CSVASGAPNTEAFF.

This chain links TRBV30 with TRBJ2-7; 8 nucleotides line up with TRBD1. The CDR3 covers 12 residues. J lost 2 bases, V lost 5 bases, and 2 bases had no gene match. From germline, CDR1 is GTSNPN and CDR2 SVGIG (reference sequence). CDR3 coding DNA: TGTGCCTGGGGCAGGGGGCCCTACGAGCAGTACTTC. It yields the protein CAWGRGPYEQYF.

With respect to this clone: Other nucleotide sequences from this sample produce the same CDR3. The V call is TRBV5-6, the J call TRBJ2-5, with TRBD2 matching 14 bases. Unmatched junction bases numbered 2, after V lost 4 bases and J lost 3 bases. CDR1 SGHDT and CDR2 YYEEEE come from the germline V gene. The CDR3 loop spans 15 amino acids. The CDR3, as DNA: TGTGCCAGCAGCCGGGGACTAGCGGGGGAAGAGACCCAGTACTTC. This gives the protein CASSRGLAGEETQYF.

The V and J genes are TRBV25-1 and TRBJ1-6, with a possible D match to TRBD1 (6 bases). This CDR3 has 15 amino acids. V was shortened by 1 base and J by 6 bases, with 10 bases between the two germline ends. Germline V gene lookup returns CDR1 MGHDK and CDR2 SYGVNS. DNA for the CDR3: TGTGCCAGCAGTGAATCGGGCAGGGGTAATTCACCCCTCCACTTT. Translated: CASSESGRGNSPLHF.

The genes are TRBV15 and TRBJ2-2; the D is unclear. This CDR3 is built from 15 residues. Between the trimmed V and J ends, which lost 1 base and 1 base, there was a span of 7 bases. CDR1 is LNHNV, CDR2 YYDKDF, per germline (reference sequence). DNA of the CDR3: TGTGCCACCAGCAGAGTTTCACAGAACACCGGGGAGCTGTTTTTT. Its protein product is CATSRVSQNTGELFF.

The V and J genes are TRBV28 and TRBJ1-1; D is uncertain. CDR1 is MDHEN, CDR2 SYDVKM, per germline. The CDR3 extends over 15 amino acids. With 2 bases removed from V and 0 bases from J, the gap between germline ends came to 10 bases. The CDR3 DNA sequence: TGTGCCAGCAGTTTACCGGAAAAAATGAACACTGAAGCTTTCTTT. Translated: CASSLPEKMNTEAFF.